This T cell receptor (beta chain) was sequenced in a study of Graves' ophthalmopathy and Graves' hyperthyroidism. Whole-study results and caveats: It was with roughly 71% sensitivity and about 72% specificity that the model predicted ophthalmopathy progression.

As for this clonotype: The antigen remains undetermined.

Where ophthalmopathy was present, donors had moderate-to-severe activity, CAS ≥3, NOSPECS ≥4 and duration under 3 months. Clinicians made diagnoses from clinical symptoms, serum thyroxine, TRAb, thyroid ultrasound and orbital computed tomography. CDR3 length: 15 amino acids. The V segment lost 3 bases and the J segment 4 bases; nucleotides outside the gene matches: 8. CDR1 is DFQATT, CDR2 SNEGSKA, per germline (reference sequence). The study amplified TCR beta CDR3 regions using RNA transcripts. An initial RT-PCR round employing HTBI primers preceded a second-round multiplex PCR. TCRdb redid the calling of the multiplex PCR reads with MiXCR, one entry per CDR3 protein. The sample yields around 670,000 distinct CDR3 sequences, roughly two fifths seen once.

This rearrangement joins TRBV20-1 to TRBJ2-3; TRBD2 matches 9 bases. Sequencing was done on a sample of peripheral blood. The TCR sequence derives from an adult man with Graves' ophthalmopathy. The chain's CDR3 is CSARDSGSVADTQYF. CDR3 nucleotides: TGCAGTGCTAGGGATAGCGGGAGTGTGGCAGATACGCAGTATTTT.